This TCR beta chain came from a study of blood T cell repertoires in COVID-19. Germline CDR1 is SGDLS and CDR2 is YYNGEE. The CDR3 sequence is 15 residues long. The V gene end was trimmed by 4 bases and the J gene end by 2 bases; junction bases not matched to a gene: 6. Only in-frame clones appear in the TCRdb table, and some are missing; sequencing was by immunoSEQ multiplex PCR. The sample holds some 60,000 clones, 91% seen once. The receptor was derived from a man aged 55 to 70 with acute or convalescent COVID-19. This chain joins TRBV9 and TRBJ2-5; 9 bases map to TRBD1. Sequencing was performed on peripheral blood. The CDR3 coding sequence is TGTGCCAGCAGCCCCCGGACAGGGGTACAAGAGACCCAGTACTTC. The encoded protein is CASSPRTGVQETQYF. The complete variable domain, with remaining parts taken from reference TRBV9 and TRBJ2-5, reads DSGVTQTPKHLITATGQRVTLRCSPRSGDLSVYWYQQSLDQGLQFLIQYYNGEERAKGNILERFSAQQFPDLHSELNLSSLELGDSALYFCASSPRTGVQETQYFGPGTRLLVL.